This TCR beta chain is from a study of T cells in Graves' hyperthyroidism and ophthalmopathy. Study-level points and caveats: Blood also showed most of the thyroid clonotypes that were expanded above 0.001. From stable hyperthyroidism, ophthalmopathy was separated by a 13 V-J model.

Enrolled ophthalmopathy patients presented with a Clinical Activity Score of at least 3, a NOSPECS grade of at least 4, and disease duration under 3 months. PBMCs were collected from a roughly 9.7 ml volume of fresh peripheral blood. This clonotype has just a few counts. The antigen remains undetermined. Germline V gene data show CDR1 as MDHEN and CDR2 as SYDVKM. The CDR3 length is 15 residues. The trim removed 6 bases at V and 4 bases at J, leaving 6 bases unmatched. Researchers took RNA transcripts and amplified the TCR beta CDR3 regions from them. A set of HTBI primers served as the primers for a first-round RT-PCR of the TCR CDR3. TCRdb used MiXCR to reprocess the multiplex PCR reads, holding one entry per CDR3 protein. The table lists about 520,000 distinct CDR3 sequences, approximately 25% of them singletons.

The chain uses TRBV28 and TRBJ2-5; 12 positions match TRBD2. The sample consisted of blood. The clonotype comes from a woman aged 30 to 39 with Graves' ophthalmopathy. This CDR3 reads CASSLAGGRRETQYF. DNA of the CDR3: TGTGCCAGCAGCCTAGCGGGAGGGCGAAGAGAGACCCAGTACTTC.